A single sample is the source of the 8 T cell receptor beta chains below, sequenced in a study of CD8+ T cells in alopecia areata. A panel of CD4, CD8alpha, NKG2D, NKG2ACE and other markers served to sort pooled cutaneous lymph node cells. Extracted from the samples, RNA was reverse transcribed into cDNA to serve as the sequencing template. The repertoire was sequenced with immunoSEQ multiplex PCR; TCRdb's copy has only in-frame clones and lacks some. The sample presents about 270,000 clones, none singletons. The sample taken for sequencing was CD4+ T cells sorted from a lymph node. The source of these receptors is a C3H/HeJ mouse with alopecia areata. MHC haplotype: H2-k.

This clone was observed a handful of times. Gene labels here are mouse ones. Read sequence stops 4 residues before the CDR3 end, and the germline J gene provides the missing end. The same CDR3 also results from other DNA sequences found in this sample. The rearrangement uses TRBV31 and TRBJ2-5, with D possibly matching TRBD2 (6 bases). The V gene lost 0 bases and the J gene lost 0 bases, with 10 bases spanning the gap. Germline CDR1 and CDR2: GKSSPN and SITVG. This CDR3 has 15 residues. CDR3: CAWSLGGLNQDTQYF. The DNA read from the CDR3 is TGTGCCTGGAGTCTGGGGGGACTTAACCAAGAC.

This clone was seen a few times. Genes here carry mouse names. The read gets to within 4 residues of the CDR3 end, and the germline J gene fills in the rest. This chain uses TRBV13-1 with TRBJ2-4; 11 bases match TRBD1. Germline CDR1 reads NSHNY; CDR2 reads SYGAGN. CDR3 size: 14 residues. CDR3 in amino acids: CASRPGTGGNTLYF. The CDR3 DNA, read in part, is TGTGCCAGCAGGCCCGGGACAGGGGGAAAC.

This clone was recorded a few times. All gene names here are mouse names. The CDR3 end is not reached by the read, which stops 4 residues before it; the germline J gene fills it in. Other DNA sequences within the sample encode an identical CDR3. The chain uses TRBV31 and TRBJ2-3; 9 bases align to TRBD1. This CDR3 has 14 amino acids. Looked up from germline, CDR1 is GKSSPN and CDR2 is SITVG. The trim removed 3 bases at V and 3 bases at J, leaving 4 bases unmatched. The CDR3 loop reads CAWRPGTGAETLYF. CDR3 DNA (partial): TGTGCCTGGAGACCCGGGACAGGGGCAGAA.

On this clone itself: The gene names given are mouse names. Read data end 4 residues before the CDR3 end; the end is taken from the germline J gene. This sequence joins TRBV13-1 and TRBJ2-5; 9 bases fit TRBD2. Germline V lookup: CDR1 NSHNY, CDR2 SYGAGN. This CDR3 is 14 amino acids long. The sequenced CDR3 bases are TGTGCCAGCAGTGACGGACTGGGGAAAGAC. It translates to CASSDGLGKD. The CDR3 reads in full as CASSDGLGKDTQYF.

A note on this clone: Gene names denote mouse genes. The sequence runs out 4 residues before the end of the CDR3; the remainder is reconstructed from the germline J gene. The chain joins TRBV13-1 to TRBJ2-3; 7 positions match TRBD1. V lost 9 bases to trimming and J lost 1 base; unmatched junction nucleotides: 5. Germline values: CDR1 NSHNY, CDR2 SYGAGN. This CDR3 spans 13 amino acids. The sequenced part of the CDR3 DNA is TGTGCCACTCACGGGACAGGTGCAGAA. Translation gives CATHGTGAE. The full CDR3 protein reads CATHGTGAETLYF.

This clone was detected only a few times. The genes and germline here are from mouse. Read data end 4 residues before the CDR3 end; the end is taken from the germline J gene. Other DNA sequences in the sample encode the same CDR3. The chain combines TRBV13-3 with TRBJ2-2; tentative D call: TRBD1 (5 bases). The V and J ends lost 1 base and 2 bases respectively, with 6 bases between them. The germline gives CDR1 NNHDY, CDR2 SYVADS. The CDR3 spans 14 residues. The CDR3 region is CASSDPGNTGQLYF. CDR3 DNA, as far as it was read: TGTGCCAGCAGTGATCCAGGGAACACCGGG. Drawing the rest from reference TRBV13-3 and TRBJ2-2, the complete variable domain is EAAVTQSPRSKVAVTGGKVTLSCHQTNNHDYMYWYRQDTGHGLRLIHYSYVADSTEKGDIPDGYKASRPSQENFSLILELASLSQTAVYFCASSDPGNTGQLYFGEGSKLTVL.

This clone has a handful of counts. Gene names refer to mouse genes. Read sequence stops 4 residues before the CDR3 end, and the germline J gene provides the missing end. This sample includes further DNA sequences coding for the same CDR3. The chain joins TRBV13-2 to TRBJ2-1; 7 bases agree with TRBD2. This CDR3 comprises 17 residues. V dropped 0 bases and J dropped 0; count of bases not matched to a gene: 6. Germline assignment: CDR1 NNHNN and CDR2 SYGAGS (reference sequence). The covered CDR3 bases are TGTGCCAGCGGTGATGCTCGGCTGGGGGATAACTATGCT. Translating it yields CASGDARLGDNYA. The CDR3 as a whole reads CASGDARLGDNYAEQFF.

Comment on this clone: Mouse names are used for the genes. The read gets to within 4 residues of the CDR3 end, and the germline J gene fills in the rest. This sequence joins TRBV13-1 and TRBJ2-4, with 10 bases fitting TRBD2. The CDR3 is made up of 15 amino acids. Germline-derived CDR1 and CDR2 are NSHNY and SYGAGN. J gave up 0 bases and V 3 bases, and 1 base lay outside the gene matches. CDR3 DNA, as far as it was read: TGTGCCAGCAGTGCGGGACTGGGGAGTCAAAAC. Protein: CASSAGLGSQN. The CDR3 as a whole reads CASSAGLGSQNTLYF.